Each of the 9 T cell receptor beta chains below was sequenced from the same sample in a study of glioma-infiltrating T cells after dendritic cell vaccination. Repertoires were generated with immunoSEQ multiplex PCR, while TCRdb's copy carries only in-frame clones and drops some. In the table there are some 100,000 clones, around three quarters of which are singletons. Sequencing was performed on blood, taken before dendritic cell vaccination. The receptors originated from a human donor with glioblastoma.

The rearrangement links TRBV2 to TRBJ2-1; TRBD2 aligns across 14 bases. The V segment lost 6 bases and the J segment 8 bases; nucleotides outside the gene matches: 6. Germline assignment: CDR1 SNHLY and CDR2 FYNNEI. The CDR3 contains 15 residues. For the CDR3, the DNA is TGTGCCAGCAGCCCGGGACTAGCGGGAGTCCATGAGCAGTTCTTC. It codes for CASSPGLAGVHEQFF. The variable domain in full, completed from reference TRBV2 and TRBJ2-1, reads EPEVTQTPSHQVTQMGQEVILRCVPISNHLYFYWYRQILGQKVEFLVSFYNNEISEKSEIFDDQFSVERPDGSNFTLKIRSTKLEDSAMYFCASSPGLAGVHEQFFGPGTRLTVL.

This clone has a single count. CDR3 in DNA: TGTGCCAGTAGCCAACAGGGGGCCAAAAACATTCAGTACTTC. This codes for CASSQQGAKNIQYF. This chain connects TRBV19 to TRBJ2-4, with 7 nucleotides matching TRBD1. In germline, CDR1 is LNHDA, CDR2 SQIVND (reference sequence). V gave up 6 bases and J gave up 1 base; unmatched junction bases: 3. This CDR3 contains 14 residues.

The chain is built from TRBV18 and TRBJ2-5, with 10 positions matching TRBD1. V trimming: 2 bases; J trimming: 3 bases; junction bases outside the gene matches: 0. The CDR3 is made up of 14 amino acids. CDR1 and CDR2 from the germline V gene are KGHSH and LQKENI. The CDR3 DNA sequence: TGTGCCAGCTCACCAGGGACAGGGGAAGAGACCCAGTACTTC. Translated, it gives CASSPGTGEETQYF.

The rearrangement links TRBV10-1 to TRBJ1-1; D remains ambiguous. Germline loops: CDR1 WNHNN, CDR2 SYGVQD (reference sequence). The CDR3 length is 13 residues. V lost 7 bases and J 4 bases, leaving 13 bases between the germline ends. The CDR3 DNA sequence: TGCGCCAGCACGGCAGGAATAGGCACTGAAGCTTTCTTT. As protein: CASTAGIGTEAFF.

The chain has TRBV5-1 and TRBJ1-3; TRBD1 might be the D (5 bases). CDR3 length: 16 amino acids. V was clipped by 4 bases and J by 0 bases, with 14 bases between them. The germline CDR1 and CDR2 sequences are SGHRS and YFSETQ. CDR3 residues: CASSPIPGLSGNTIYF. CDR3 nucleotide sequence: TGCGCCAGCAGCCCAATTCCGGGACTCTCTGGAAACACCATATATTTT. Filled out from reference TRBV5-1 and TRBJ1-3, the complete variable domain reads KAGVTQTPRYLIKTRGQQVTLSCSPISGHRSVSWYQQTPGQGLQFLFEYFSETQRNKGNFPGRFSGRQFSNSRSEMNVSTLELGDSALYLCASSPIPGLSGNTIYFGEGSWLTVV.

This clone was seen a handful of times. The rearrangement links TRBV28 to TRBJ1-3; 11 nucleotides align to TRBD1. The CDR3 runs 16 residues. V gave up 5 bases and J gave up 0 bases; unmatched junction bases: 3. Germline lookup yields CDR1 MDHEN and CDR2 SYDVKM. DNA of the CDR3: TGTGCCAGCAGTCCCGGACAGGGGGCCTCTGGAAACACCATATATTTT. The encoded protein is CASSPGQGASGNTIYF.

This rearrangement joins TRBV6-8 to TRBJ2-7, with a tentative D call TRBD1 (5 bases). Germline CDR1 and CDR2: MNHGY and SAAAGT. Trimming stripped 7 bases from V and 4 bases from J, with 8 bases between. The CDR3 covers 11 residues. In DNA, the CDR3 is TGTGCCAGCAAGGACATATACGAGCAGTACTTC. Encoded protein: CASKDIYEQYF.

The chain couples TRBV4-1 to TRBJ1-2, with D unclear. Germline assignment: CDR1 MGHRA and CDR2 YSYEKL. V lost 4 bases and J lost 8, with 14 bases in between. CDR3 length equals 13 residues. The CDR3 protein is CASSLTGLRGYTF. The CDR3 DNA is TGCGCCAGCAGCCTAACCGGGTTACGGGGCTACACCTTC.

V gene TRBV7-2 combines with J gene TRBJ2-1; 8 positions match TRBD2. This CDR3 is 15 amino acids long. V was pared by 3 bases and J by 4 bases, with 5 bases of the junction left unmatched. Germline assignment: CDR1 SGHTA and CDR2 FQGNSA. CDR3 region: CASSLDGGAYNEQFF. The CDR3 nucleotides read TGTGCCAGCAGCTTGGACGGGGGGGCTTACAATGAGCAGTTCTTC.